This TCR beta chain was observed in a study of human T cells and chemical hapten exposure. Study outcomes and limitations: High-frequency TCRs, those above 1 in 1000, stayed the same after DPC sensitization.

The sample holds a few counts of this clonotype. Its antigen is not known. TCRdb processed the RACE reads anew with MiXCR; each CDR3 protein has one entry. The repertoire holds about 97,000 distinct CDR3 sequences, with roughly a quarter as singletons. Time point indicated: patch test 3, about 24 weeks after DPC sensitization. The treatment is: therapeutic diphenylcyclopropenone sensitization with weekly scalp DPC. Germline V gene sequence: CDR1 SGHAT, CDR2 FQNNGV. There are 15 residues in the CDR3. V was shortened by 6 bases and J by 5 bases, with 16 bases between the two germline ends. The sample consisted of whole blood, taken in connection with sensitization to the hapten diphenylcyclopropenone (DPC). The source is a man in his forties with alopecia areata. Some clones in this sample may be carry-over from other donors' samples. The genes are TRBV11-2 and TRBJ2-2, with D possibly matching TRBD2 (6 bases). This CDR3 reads CASSRTGTLTGELFF. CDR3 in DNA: TGTGCCAGCAGTCGAACCGGGACTCTGACCGGGGAGCTGTTTTTT.